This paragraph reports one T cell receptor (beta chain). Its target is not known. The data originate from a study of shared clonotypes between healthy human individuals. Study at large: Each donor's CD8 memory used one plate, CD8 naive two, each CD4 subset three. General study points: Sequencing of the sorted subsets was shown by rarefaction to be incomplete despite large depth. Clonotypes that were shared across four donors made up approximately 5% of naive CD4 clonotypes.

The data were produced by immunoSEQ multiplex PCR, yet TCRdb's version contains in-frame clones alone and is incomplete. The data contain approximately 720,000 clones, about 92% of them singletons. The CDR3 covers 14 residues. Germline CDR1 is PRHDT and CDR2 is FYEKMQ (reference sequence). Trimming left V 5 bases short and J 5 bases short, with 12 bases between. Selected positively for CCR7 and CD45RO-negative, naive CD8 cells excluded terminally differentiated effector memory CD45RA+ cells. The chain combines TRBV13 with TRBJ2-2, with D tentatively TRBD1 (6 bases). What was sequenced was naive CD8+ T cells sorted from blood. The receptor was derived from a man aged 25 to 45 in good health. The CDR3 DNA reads TGTGCCAGCAGCGAACAGGGTGGAACCGGGGAGCTGTTTTTT. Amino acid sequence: CASSEQGGTGELFF.